The T cell receptor (beta chain) described here comes from a study of cytomegalovirus exposure and HLA in healthy donors. Primers included in the PCR were 60 Vbeta and 13 Jbeta primers. Only in-frame clones appear in the TCRdb table, and some are missing; sequencing was by immunoSEQ multiplex PCR. This sample yields 40,000 to 45,000 clones, of which around 60% are seen a single time; about 9% belongs to the top ten. Losses at the gene ends were 4 bases for V and 10 bases for J; bases not matched to a gene: 13. Per the germline V gene, CDR1 is SGHRS and CDR2 is YFSETQ. This CDR3 region has 15 residues. This clone was seen only a few times.

The TCR originated in a human donor in good health. The gene calls are TRBV5-1 and TRBJ1-4, with 7 bases identical to TRBD1. Input material: PBMCs. CDR3: CASSLGGQGTGKLFF. CDR3 nucleotides: TGCGCCAGCAGCCTAGGGGGCCAGGGGACGGGAAAACTGTTTTTT.